This TCR beta chain is drawn from a study of T cells in Graves' hyperthyroidism and ophthalmopathy. V was trimmed by 6 bases and J by 2 bases, leaving 14 bases between them. Germline values: CDR1 LGHDT, CDR2 YNNKEL (reference sequence). The CDR3 contains 15 residues. This clonotype was recorded a few times. From RNA transcripts, TCR beta CDR3 regions were amplified. The HTBI primer set drove a first-round RT-PCR of the TCR CDR3. MiXCR, run by TCRdb on the multiplex PCR reads, gives a single entry per CDR3 protein. Found here are about 640,000 distinct CDR3 sequences, roughly 20% of them singletons; the top ten hold under 35%.

Material for sequencing was blood. The chain uses TRBV3-1 and TRBJ2-1; no clear D gene. This clonotype was sampled from a man younger than 40 with Graves' ophthalmopathy. CDR3 nucleotides: TGTGCCAGCAGTTTCCCGGATCGTCCCTACAATGAGCAGTTCTTC. The encoded protein is CASSFPDRPYNEQFF.